Following are 27 T cell receptor beta chains from one sample sequenced in a study of CD8+CD57+ T cells in acquired aplastic anemia. Patients sequenced had flow cytometry evidence of CD8+CD57+ cell expansion. Template material for TCR beta VDJ and CDR3 profiling consisted of genomic DNA. TCRdb recomputed calls from the reads with MiXCR, one row per CDR3 protein. The repertoire consists of more than 150,000 distinct CDR3 sequences, with nearly 50% occurring once and the leading ten covering approximately 13%. Sequencing was performed on sorted CD4+, CD8+, or CD8+CD57+ T cells (not recorded which) from PBMCs. The receptors were gathered from a human donor with aplastic anemia.

The table lists this clonotype with many counts. The chain employs TRBV9 and TRBJ2-3; a possible D gene is TRBD2 (7 bases). The germline CDR1 and CDR2 sequences are SGDLS and YYNGEE. This CDR3 has 17 residues. The V end was cut by 1 base, the J end by 0 bases, with 15 bases between. The CDR3 reads CASSVKGGGASTDTQYF. CDR3 coding DNA: TGTGCCAGCAGCGTAAAGGGCGGGGGCGCTAGCACAGATACGCAGTATTTT.

J is TRBJ2-1 and V is TRBV25-1; the match to TRBD2 covers 10 bases. Germline V gives CDR1 MGHDK, CDR2 SYGVNS. The V segment lost 3 bases and the J segment 6 bases; nucleotides outside the gene matches: 8. The CDR3 length is 16 residues. The CDR3 region has the DNA TGTGCCAGCAGTGACTATAGCGGGGGGCCGCGCAATGAGCAGTTCTTC. Protein: CASSDYSGGPRNEQFF.

For this clonotype: Sequence at one end of the junction differs from germline and may be a read error. This rearrangement joins TRBV29-1 to TRBJ2-3; possibly TRBD2 for D (6 bases). The germline V gene has CDR1 SQVTM and CDR2 ANQGSEA. The CDR3 sequence is 14 residues long. The CDR3 region has the DNA TGCAGCGTTGAAGGGAGGGCCAGCACAGATACGCATTATTTT. Translated, it gives CSVEGRASTDTHYF.

This clonotype was detected only once. Given the absence of the conserved phenylalanine or tryptophan at the CDR3 end, a read error is likely. The limits of the CDR3 on the DNA are not certain, so only TCRdb's listed CDR3 is given. The chain links TRBV15 to TRBJ2-5. Germline V CDR1 and CDR2: LNHNV, YYDKDF (reference sequence). The CDR3 numbers 8 amino acids, ends counted. CDR3: CATSRDTT.

This clonotype was counted many times. V usage is TRBV5-1 and J usage is TRBJ2-2; the D gene is possibly TRBD2 (5 bases). Germline CDR1 and CDR2: SGHRS and YFSETQ. Trimming pared 4 bases from V and 6 bases from J, leaving 13 bases between. The length of the CDR3 is 14 residues. CDR3 sequence reads: CASSPITSSGELFF. The CDR3 DNA sequence: TGCGCCAGCAGCCCTATAACTAGTTCCGGGGAGCTGTTTTTT.

The CDR3 spells CASTPGQGLSNQPQHF. The DNA for the CDR3 is TGTGCCAGCACCCCTGGACAGGGGCTAAGCAATCAGCCCCAGCATTTT. The gene calls are TRBV12-3 or TRBV12-4 and TRBJ1-5, with TRBD1 matching over 9 bases. The CDR3 runs to 16 residues. V gave up 7 bases and J gave up 1 base; unmatched junction bases: 8.

About this clonotype itself: This may be a read error: a much more frequent sequence differs by one nucleotide. V and J are TRBV11-1 and TRBJ2-2, with TRBD1 matching 9 bases. Germline V gene lookup returns CDR1 SGHAT and CDR2 FQDESV (reference sequence). J gave up 4 bases and V 4 bases, and 7 bases lay outside the gene matches. There are 16 residues in the CDR3. The CDR3 DNA is TGTGCCAGCAGCTCGGGGGACAGGGTGGTCACCGGGGAGCTGTTTTTT. Translation gives CASSSGDRVVTGELFF. Full variable domain (rest looked up from reference TRBV11-1 and TRBJ2-2): EAEVAQSPRYKITEKSQAVAFWCDPISGHATLYWYRQILGQGPELLVQFQDESVVDDSQLPKDRFSAERLKGVDSTLKIQPAELGDSAMYLCASSSGDRVVTGELFFGEGSRLTVL.

This chain joins TRBV7-2 and TRBJ1-1, with unresolved D. Germline loops: CDR1 SGHTA, CDR2 FQGNSA. The CDR3 loop spans 13 amino acids. The V end was cut by 5 bases, the J end by 2 bases, with 9 bases between. This CDR3 reads CASSDGTNTEAFF. The CDR3 DNA sequence: TGTGCCAGCAGCGACGGAACCAACACTGAAGCTTTCTTT.

The chain joins TRBV11-2 to TRBJ2-7; TRBD1 matches at 9 bases. The CDR3 is 14 amino acids. Germline loops: CDR1 SGHAT, CDR2 FQNNGV. CDR3 loop: CAIPTGGKAGEQYF. The DNA of the CDR3 is TGTGCGATCCCCACAGGGGGCAAGGCGGGCGAGCAGTACTTC.

The genes are TRBV6-2 or TRBV6-3 and TRBJ1-1, with D perhaps TRBD1 (5 bases). Germline V gene sequence: CDR1 MNHEY, CDR2 SVGEGT. The CDR3 length is 11 residues. The V end lost 5 bases, the J end lost 6 bases, and 7 bases lay between the germline ends. CDR3 in DNA: TGTGCCAGCAGTGCGACAGCTGAAGCTTTCTTT. It is translated as CASSATAEAFF.

The chain combines TRBV15 with TRBJ1-3, with TRBD1 as a possible D gene (5 bases). This CDR3 spans 13 amino acids. V was pared by 8 bases and J by 0 bases, with 8 bases between. In germline, CDR1 is LNHNV, CDR2 YYDKDF (reference sequence). DNA for the CDR3: TGTGCCACCGGGCAGGGCTCTGGAAACACCATATATTTT. Protein sequence: CATGQGSGNTIYF.

This clonotype was detected many times. The gene calls are TRBV20-1 and TRBJ1-2; possible D gene TRBD1, 5 bases. CDR1 DFQATT and CDR2 SNEGSKA come from the germline V gene (reference sequence). Trimming stripped 2 bases from V and 5 bases from J, with 12 bases between. The length of the CDR3 is 13 residues. As DNA, the CDR3 is TGCAGTGCTAGAAAACAGGACGTATATGGCTACACCTTC. Residues: CSARKQDVYGYTF.

The genes are TRBV11-1 and TRBJ1-6; D gene unclear. The V end was cut by 8 bases, the J end by 0 bases, with 17 bases between. CDR1 and CDR2 from the germline V gene are SGHAT and FQDESV (reference sequence). There are 17 residues in the CDR3. CDR3 DNA sequence: TGTGCCAGCCCCAAATTGCAGGCGAGCTCCTATAATTCACCCCTCCACTTT. The encoded protein is CASPKLQASSYNSPLHF.

This clonotype was picked up many times. The rearrangement uses TRBV2 and TRBJ2-3; 15 bases are a match to TRBD2. From germline, CDR1 is SNHLY and CDR2 FYNNEI. This CDR3 region has 15 residues. The trim removed 4 bases at V and 9 bases at J, leaving 5 bases unmatched. CDR3 DNA: TGTGCCAGCAGTGGGACTAGCGGGGGGGCGTTGACGCAGTATTTT. It is translated as CASSGTSGGALTQYF.

This clonotype was detected a few times. The rearrangement uses TRBV29-1 and TRBJ2-7, with TRBD1 matching over 12 bases. This CDR3 contains 15 residues. Germline V gene data show CDR1 as SQVTM and CDR2 as ANQGSEA. V was pared by 6 bases and J by 4 bases, with 10 bases of the junction left unmatched. CDR3 region: CSVDPGQGAPYEQYF. DNA for the CDR3: TGCAGCGTCGACCCGGGACAGGGGGCCCCTTACGAGCAGTACTTC.

The chain joins TRBV12-3 or TRBV12-4 to TRBJ2-7; no definite D call. There are 15 residues in the CDR3. V was clipped by 1 base and J by 2 bases, with 12 bases between them. The CDR3: CASSLDRKFTYEQYF. CDR3 DNA sequence: TGTGCCAGCAGTTTAGACCGTAAGTTCACCTACGAGCAGTACTTC.

This clonotype has at least ten counts. This chain uses TRBV10-3 with TRBJ2-3, with D hard to call. This CDR3 region has 14 residues. V dropped 2 bases and J dropped 0 bases, with 6 bases sitting between them. The germline V gene has CDR1 ENHRY and CDR2 SYGVKD. CDR3 DNA: TGTGCCATCAGTGAGGTTGGAAGCACAGATACGCAGTATTTT. Protein product: CAISEVGSTDTQYF.

J is TRBJ2-5 and V is TRBV7-9; 7 nucleotides match TRBD2. With V trimmed by 1 base and J by 4 bases, 9 bases remained unmatched. The CDR3 spans 16 residues. Germline values: CDR1 SEHNR, CDR2 FQNEAQ (reference sequence). The CDR3 nucleotides are TGTGCCAGCAGCTTAGGGGGAGGGCAGGAGAGAGAGACCCAGTACTTC. It is translated as CASSLGGGQERETQYF. Complete variable domain (other parts from reference TRBV7-9 and TRBJ2-5): DTGVSQNPRHKITKRGQNVTFRCDPISEHNRLYWYRQTLGQGPEFLTYFQNEAQLEKSRLLSDRFSAERPKGSFSTLEIQRTEQGDSAMYLCASSLGGGQERETQYFGPGTRLLVL.

The chain carries TRBV19 and TRBJ1-2; D is unclear. Trimming pared 6 bases from V and 0 bases from J, leaving 11 bases between. In germline, CDR1 is LNHDA, CDR2 SQIVND (reference sequence). The CDR3 runs to 14 residues. The CDR3 sequence is CASRDPGTNYGYTF. The CDR3 DNA follows: TGTGCCAGTAGAGATCCGGGTACTAACTATGGCTACACCTTC.

This clonotype turned up a few times. The gene calls are TRBV11-1 and TRBJ2-1; D perhaps matches TRBD1 (6 bases). Germline values: CDR1 SGHAT, CDR2 FQDESV (reference sequence). The length of the CDR3 is 14 residues. Trimming took 5 bases from V and 8 from J, leaving 16 bases between them. The CDR3 DNA sequence: TGTGCCAGCAGCGAATCGGCAGGGGTCCATGAGCAGTTCTTC. As protein: CASSESAGVHEQFF.

As concerns this clonotype: This could be a read error, since a much larger clone is one nucleotide away. V and J are TRBV6-1 and TRBJ1-1; TRBD1 is a possible D gene (5 bases). CDR3 length: 14 amino acids. Germline CDR1 is MNHNS and CDR2 is SASEGT. CDR3 sequence: CVSITPGKVPEAFF. The CDR3 coding sequence is TGTGTCAGCATAACACCAGGGAAAGTGCCTGAAGCTTTCTTT.

V and J are TRBV19 and TRBJ2-7, with a possible D match to TRBD1 (5 bases). This CDR3 is 14 amino acids long. Germline-derived CDR1 and CDR2 are LNHDA and SQIVND (reference sequence). Deletions cut 3 bases from V and 0 bases from J, with 9 bases between. In nucleotides, the CDR3 is TGTGCCAGTAGTATTACAGGTAACTCCTACGAGCAGTACTTC. This gives the protein CASSITGNSYEQYF. The full variable domain, completed using reference TRBV19 and TRBJ2-7, is DGGITQSPKYLFRKEGQNVTLSCEQNLNHDAMYWYRQDPGQGLRLIYYSQIVNDFQKGDIAEGYSVSREKKESFPLTVTSAQKNPTAFYLCASSITGNSYEQYFGPGTRLTVT.

This clonotype showed up many times. The chain couples TRBV2 to TRBJ1-2, with unresolved D. The CDR3 has 13 amino acids. Trimming stripped 1 base from V and 5 bases from J, with 8 bases between. CDR1 SNHLY and CDR2 FYNNEI come from the germline V gene. CDR3 sequence: CASSEESRYGYTF. CDR3 DNA: TGTGCCAGCAGTGAAGAGAGTCGGTATGGCTACACCTTC.

This clonotype was recorded at least ten times. The chain is built from TRBV5-4 and TRBJ1-4; D gene ambiguous. The CDR3 spans 14 residues. V lost 4 bases to trimming and J lost 8 bases, with 15 bases between them. From germline, CDR1 is SGHNT and CDR2 YYREEE (reference sequence). Written as DNA, the CDR3 is TGTGCCAGCAGCCGTGGAGGGCAACGGGAAAAACTGTTTTTT. Protein sequence: CASSRGGQREKLFF.

This chain connects TRBV11-3 to TRBJ2-2; TRBD2 matches 9 bases. J was trimmed by 3 bases and V by 0 bases; bases with no gene match: 5. CDR3 size: 17 residues. The V gene's germline CDR1 is SGHNT and CDR2 YENEEA. The CDR3: CASSLDLAGAHTGELFF. The CDR3 DNA reads TGTGCCAGCAGCTTAGATTTAGCGGGGGCGCACACCGGGGAGCTGTTTTTT.

This clonotype showed up many times. The rearrangement joins TRBV3-1 to TRBJ2-5; D gene ambiguous. CDR3 size: 14 residues. Trimming removed 2 bases at V and 1 base at J, with 8 bases between. The germline CDR1 and CDR2 sequences are LGHDT and YNNKEL (reference sequence). This CDR3 is CASSQSTVQETQYF. The CDR3 nucleotides read TGTGCCAGCAGCCAATCCACCGTCCAAGAGACCCAGTACTTC.

In this sample, this clonotype turned up many times. The chain recombines TRBV5-1 with TRBJ2-3, with D maybe TRBD2 (6 bases). Germline CDR1 SGHRS, CDR2 YFSETQ. V shed 2 bases and J shed 4 bases, with 17 bases lying between them. The CDR3 sequence is 16 residues long. The CDR3 here is CASSFGVGREADTQYF. CDR3 DNA sequence: TGCGCCAGCAGCTTTGGAGTTGGCAGGGAGGCAGATACGCAGTATTTT.